The rows below give T cell receptor beta chains drawn from one sample of a study of OX40 agonist ivuxolimab in advanced cancers. Here immunoSEQ multiplex PCR was the method, and the copy in TCRdb shows in-frame clones only, minus some. The table has approximately 70,000 clones, roughly 85% seen once. Sequencing used CD4+ or CD8+ T cells sorted from blood, obtained in a trial of the OX40 agonist ivuxolimab. The receptors derive from an adult with an advanced solid tumor such as melanoma, head and neck, liver or kidney cancer. Both conserved end residues are part of each CDR3. The D gene is left open where the match is weak. A clone size is listed for some rows: how often the clone was seen (once, few, many), or a class if it is expanded.

-	TRBV6-5	16	TRBJ1-2	-	TGTGCCAGCAGTTACAGTGTAGGAACAGGGAACTATGGCTACACCTTC	CASSYSVGTGNYGYTF
-	TRBV6-1	14	TRBJ1-1	-	TGTGCCAGCAGGCCCAGGACTGGGAACACTGAAGCTTTCTTT	CASRPRTGNTEAFF
-	TRBV7-3	15	TRBJ2-1	TRBD1	TGTGCCAGCAGCTCGGGGACAGGGCGCGTCAATGAGCAGTTCTTC	CASSSGTGRVNEQFF
once	TRBV5-5	15	TRBJ2-2	TRBD1	TGTGCCAGCAGCTCCCGGACAGGAAACACCGGGGAGCTGTTTTTT	CASSSRTGNTGELFF
-	TRBV28	16	TRBJ2-7	-	TGTGCCAGCAGTCCAACCTTGGGACAAGCAACCTACGAGCAGTACTTC	CASSPTLGQATYEQYF
-	TRBV25-1	14	TRBJ2-1	-	TGTGCCAGCAGTCCGGCCGGCCTTTACAATGAGCAGTTCTTC	CASSPAGLYNEQFF
-	TRBV11-2	14	TRBJ1-1	-	TGTGCCAGCAGCTATGGACGGTGGAACACTGAAGCTTTCTTT	CASSYGRWNTEAFF
-	TRBV28	16	TRBJ2-7	TRBD1	TGTGCCAGCAGTCCCCGCTCCTACAGGGGGATAGAGGAGCAGTACTTC	CASSPRSYRGIEEQYF
-	TRBV5-5	17	TRBJ2-5	TRBD2	TGTGCCAGCAGCCGAAGACTAGCGGGAGGGAACCAAGAGACCCAGTACTTC	CASSRRLAGGNQETQYF
-	TRBV2	17	TRBJ1-1	-	TGTGCCAGCAAAAACGAGGCGCGGGGGCGGGGGAACACTGAAGCTTTCTTT	CASKNEARGRGNTEAFF
-	TRBV10-3	15	TRBJ2-2	TRBD1	TGTGCCATCAGGGGACAGGATTCGAACACCGGGGAGCTGTTTTTT	CAIRGQDSNTGELFF
-	TRBV30	14	TRBJ1-6	TRBD1	TGTGCCTGGAGTCCCGGGACAGGCGGTTCACCCCTCCACTTT	CAWSPGTGGSPLHF
-	TRBV7-3	13	TRBJ2-3	-	TGTGCCAGCAGCTTAGGGATCACAGATACGCAGTATTTT	CASSLGITDTQYF
-	TRBV19	13	TRBJ1-2	TRBD1	TGTGCCAGCCGGGACAGCACTAACTATGGCTACACCTTC	CASRDSTNYGYTF
-	TRBV18	15	TRBJ2-7	TRBD2	TGTGCCAGCTCACCGTCCGAGACTAGCGGCTACGAGCAGTACTTC	CASSPSETSGYEQYF
-	TRBV6-6	14	TRBJ1-1	TRBD1	TGTGCCAGCACCCGGGCAGGGGGGAACACTGAAGCTTTCTTT	CASTRAGGNTEAFF
-	TRBV11-2	15	TRBJ1-1	-	TGTGCCAGCAGCTTAGTTCCAGGGGCTCAGCGCAAAGCTTTCTTT	CASSLVPGAQRKAFF
few	TRBV6-5	15	TRBJ1-5	-	TGTGCCAGCAGTCCACTCTACCAGAGCAATCAGCCCCAGCATTTT	CASSPLYQSNQPQHF
-	TRBV28	14	TRBJ2-3	TRBD1	TGTGCCAGCAAGGTGACAGGGGGCACAGATACGCAGTATTTT	CASKVTGGTDTQYF
-	TRBV19	14	TRBJ2-3	-	TGTGCCAGTGCCAGGGGGGCGGGGGTTGATACGCAGTATTTT	CASARGAGVDTQYF
-	TRBV10-1	14	TRBJ2-5	-	TGCGCCAGCTCAAGCAGTGCAGGGCGTGAGACCCAGTACTTC	CASSSSAGRETQYF
-	TRBV18	15	TRBJ1-6	TRBD1	TGTGCCAGCTCACCAGGCGGGACAGTCAATTCACCCCTCCACTTT	CASSPGGTVNSPLHF
-	TRBV5-4	14	TRBJ1-2	-	TGTGCCAGCAGCTTGGTTGGGGGCGCGAGTGGCTACACCTTC	CASSLVGGASGYTF
-	TRBV30	15	TRBJ1-5	-	TGTGCCTGGAGCGTTAACCATTTTAGCAATCAGCCCCAGCATTTT	CAWSVNHFSNQPQHF
-	TRBV28	12	TRBJ1-2	-	TGTGCCAGCAGCCGGGAGGGATATGGCTACACCTTC	CASSREGYGYTF
-	TRBV10-3	15	TRBJ2-1	-	TGTGCCATCAGTGAGGGGCTAGGGTATAGTAATGAGCAGTTCTTC	CAISEGLGYSNEQFF
-	TRBV11-2	13	TRBJ1-6	-	TGTGCCAGCAGCTTAGCGAGCTACTCACCCCTCCACTTT	CASSLASYSPLHF
-	TRBV5-1	18	TRBJ1-1	-	TGCGCCAGCAGCTTGGCTACCAGGCTAGGGAGAGGGAACACTGAAGCTTTCTTT	CASSLATRLGRGNTEAFF
-	TRBV5-1	14	TRBJ1-2	-	TGCGCCAGCAGCTTGACGGGGGATGACTATGGCTACACCTTC	CASSLTGDDYGYTF
-	TRBV6-1	14	TRBJ2-7	-	TGTGCCAGCTCAGTCCACGCTAGCTCCTACGAGCAGTACTTC	CASSVHASSYEQYF
few	TRBV6-5	14	TRBJ1-1	TRBD1	TGTGCCAGCAGTGACTCCGCCACAGGGGATGAAGCTTTCTTT	CASSDSATGDEAFF
-	TRBV10-3	13	TRBJ2-7	TRBD1	TGTGCCATCATGGGACAGGGCCTATACGAGCAGTACTTC	CAIMGQGLYEQYF
-	TRBV15	15	TRBJ1-5	-	TGTGCCACCAGCAGAGAACTCACAGGGAACCAGCCCCAGCATTTT	CATSRELTGNQPQHF
-	TRBV11-2	14	TRBJ1-1	TRBD1	TGTGCCAGCAGTCTACAGGGGGCTTCTGTTGAAGCTTTCTTT	CASSLQGASVEAFF
-	TRBV5-1	14	TRBJ2-5	TRBD1	TGCGCCAGCAGCTTGGGCCGCGGACAGGGGAGGAAGTACTTC	CASSLGRGQGRKYF
-	TRBV7-2	16	TRBJ2-3	-	TGTGCCAGCAGCTTACGCGGCCCAGCGAGCACAGATACGCAGTATTTT	CASSLRGPASTDTQYF
-	TRBV5-1	17	TRBJ2-7	TRBD1	TGCGCCAGCAGCTCCACAGGGGTGGGGCGGAATACCTACGAGCAGTACTTC	CASSSTGVGRNTYEQYF
-	TRBV21-1	16	TRBJ2-3	-	TGTGCCAGCAGCAAACGAGGGGAAGGAGGCACAGATACGCAGTATTTT	CASSKRGEGGTDTQYF
-	TRBV12-5	15	TRBJ1-3	-	TGTGCTAGTGGTTTGTCCCAGGGGTATGGAAACACCATATATTTT	CASGLSQGYGNTIYF
-	TRBV2	14	TRBJ1-4	-	TGTGCCAGCAGCGGACAGCTAACTAATGAAAAACTGTTTTTT	CASSGQLTNEKLFF
once	TRBV7-6	14	TRBJ2-5	-	TGTGCCAGCAGCTTAGGTCCGGGAGCGGAGACCCAGTACTTC	CASSLGPGAETQYF
-	TRBV7-6	14	TRBJ2-2	-	TGTGCCAGCAGGGATGGAGGGAGGACCGGGGAGCTGTTTTTT	CASRDGGRTGELFF